This T cell receptor beta chain was recovered during a study of blood T cell repertoires in COVID-19. Here immunoSEQ multiplex PCR was the method, and the copy in TCRdb shows in-frame clones only, minus some. The repertoire consists of approximately 250,000 clones, with about 83% occurring once and the leading ten covering more than 5.5%. The CDR3 is made up of 13 amino acids. Trimming removed 10 bases from V and 4 bases from J; junction bases left unmatched: 9. From germline, CDR1 is SGHTA and CDR2 FQGNSA. Sequencing was performed on peripheral blood. The genes are TRBV7-2 and TRBJ1-1, with TRBD1 identical over 7 bases. The TCR sequence derives from a human donor in a cohort sampled during active COVID-19. CDR3 sequence reads: CATTRGRATEAFF. In nucleotides, the CDR3 is TGTGCCACCACAAGGGGGCGGGCCACTGAAGCTTTCTTT.